This TCR beta chain emerged from a study of blood T cells in healthy people across ages (dated by TCRdb to the mid-2010s). Regarding the research as a whole: Template switching captured roughly one uniquely barcoded TCR beta cDNA molecule per two T cells in model experiments. Age-related changes in TCR beta repertoire diversity were measured in the study by deep sequencing normalized with unique cDNA molecular identifiers. The donors were split into four age groups: young (average around 15 years), middle-aged (more than 35), aged (around 67) and long-lived (under 85). To avoid experimental bias, donors of different ages were spread randomly across the sequencing lanes. For two donors (one aged 18 to 30 and one aged 80 or older), the study analyzed two additional independent replicas of 1 million unique cDNA reads from the same blood draw. What the work shows at the level of the full study, not this receptor alone: There was a strong correlation between observed TCR beta diversity and the percentage of naive T cells measured by flow cytometry. Observed TCR beta diversity per million T cells fell roughly linearly with age, and a significant reduction was already apparent by age around 44. The long-lived group showed more naive CD4+ T cells, fewer expanded clones and increased TCR diversity than the aged group, suggesting age selection. Estimates of total diversity based on one million sequenced T cells were considered lower bounds and underestimates. Bulk unsorted PBMC profiling prevented conclusive comparison of naive and antigen-experienced compartments. Because the CMV infection status of the donors was unknown, age-related changes in expanded clonotypes may potentially have been confounded.

The CDR1 and CDR2 encoded by the germline V gene are KGHDR and SFDVKD. The CDR3, cysteine through phenylalanine, is 15 amino acids long. Just the 45-base CDR3 DNA is kept, in frame starting at base 1. V is cut back by 10 bases and J by 3 bases, with 11 bases in the junction unmatched. The donors were some 39 Caucasian individuals from Russia, aged 6 to 90 years, who were systemically healthy. Each donor gave ten milliliters of peripheral blood, drawn into EDTA-treated Vacutainer tubes. PBMCs were isolated by Ficoll-Paque density-gradient centrifugation, with at least 7 million obtained per sample. Trizol reagent was used to extract total RNA from the PBMCs, yielding at least 5 micrograms per sample. For every donor, flow cytometry on a PBMC aliquot measured the percentage of naive CD45RAhigh/CD27high T cells. The protocol used for the library was 5' RACE. The instrument given in TCRdb is Illumina HiSeq 2500. A second 7 to 11 cycle PCR used a sample-barcoded 5' primer and a J-beta primer mix. Each TCR beta cDNA molecule received a unique molecular identifier from a template-switch 5' adaptor carrying 12 random nucleotides. Each sample yielded at least 2.5 million CDR3-containing paired-end reads. The Mint cDNA synthesis kit, primed by a TRBC-specific oligonucleotide, was used to synthesize first-strand cDNA from all RNA. Following uracil-DNA glycosylase treatment, a first 18-cycle PCR with universal primers M1SS and BC2_uni_R was performed on all cDNA. In the paper's pipeline: Normalization of each sample was performed by random selection of 1 million high-quality reads, each carrying a distinct molecular identifier. Reads with shared molecular identifiers were discarded instead of being binned into consensus sequences. MiTCR, run with a Q25 quality threshold and the strictest error-elimination algorithm, handled CDR3 identification, clonotype clustering and error correction. A nonparametric unseen species model using Euler transformation provided a lower-bound estimate of total TCR beta diversity. Starting from the raw public reads, TCRdb applied fastp trimming at Q25, assembled clones with MiXCR and retained in-frame beta chains. Every entry covers one CDR3 protein and lists the most common genes and DNA from its rows. TCRdb's processing, not the authors' own work, is the source of the V and J calls. Recorded for this sample are 1,300,000 or so distinct CDR3 sequences; 45% to 70% of them occurred a single time. The leading ten clones occupy 5% to 7% of the sample.

As to this clonotype: This receptor's antigen is unknown. One base away there is no much larger clone; base qualities are not given.

The specimen was blood. The receptor was derived from a man younger than 35 in good health. The V and J genes are TRBV24-1 and TRBJ2-7, and 10 junction bases match TRBD2. The sequenced DNA is TGTGCCACGGCGACACTAGCGGGAAGAGGCTACGAGCAGTACTTC. Its protein is CATATLAGRGYEQYF.